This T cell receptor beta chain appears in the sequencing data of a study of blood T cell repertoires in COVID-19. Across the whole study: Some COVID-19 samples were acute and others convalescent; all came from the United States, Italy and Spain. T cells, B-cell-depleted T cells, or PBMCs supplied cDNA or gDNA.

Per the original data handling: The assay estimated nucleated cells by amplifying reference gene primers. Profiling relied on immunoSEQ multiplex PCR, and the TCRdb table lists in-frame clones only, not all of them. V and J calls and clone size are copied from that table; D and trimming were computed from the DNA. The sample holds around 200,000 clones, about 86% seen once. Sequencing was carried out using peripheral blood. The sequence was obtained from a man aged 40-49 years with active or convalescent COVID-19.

The CDR3 reads CASSYPGGWGTIENTEAFF. CDR3 nucleotide sequence: TGTGCCAGCAGCTACCCGGGGGGTTGGGGGACGATAGAGAACACTGAAGCTTTCTTT. The chain employs TRBV5-6 and TRBJ1-1; TRBD1 might be the D (5 bases). Germline values: CDR1 SGHDT, CDR2 YYEEEE. The ends were cut back, 3 bases at V and 1 base at J, with 25 bases in the middle. The CDR3 totals 19 residues.